The T cell receptor beta chain under discussion was sequenced for a study of cytomegalovirus exposure and HLA in healthy donors (dated by TCRdb to about 2017). Regarding the study in general: An earlier analysis of roughly 570 of the donors reported approximately 260 Gb of sequence data and 95 million to 140 million unique TCR beta sequences obtained from about 180 million T cells. In a later analysis, previously published TCR beta repertoires from fewer than 750 donors were re-analyzed and high-resolution HLA genotyping was added so that TCR occurrence patterns could be studied. An early release that covered 640 HLA-typed donors contained approximately 300 gigabases of sequencing data and around 85 million unique TCR sequences. The number of donors typed differed by locus, with about 629-630 for A, B, C, DRB1 and DQB1, over 500 for DQA1, 600 to 610 for DPA1, and some 450 for DPB1. All discovery cohort repertoires had been generated using a single sequencing platform. Donor age, sex, ethnicity and CMV serostatus were collected together with the repertoire data. A later genetic analysis took genome-wide SNP genotypes for about three fifths of the roughly 700 donors and used that subset as a discovery cohort. The study aimed to test whether signatures of past pathogen exposure could be identified by cataloging public T cell receptors. To predict cytomegalovirus infection status, the study combined high-throughput TCR immunosequencing, statistical association of individual TCRs with disease status, and machine learning. Along with the approximately 650-subject first cohort, a separate validation cohort of 120 different subjects was used. In an earlier analysis of around 540 of the donors, high-throughput TCR beta sequencing was used to judge whether each TCR beta V gene segment behaved as functional or pseudogenic. Among the approximately 400 genotyped donors, around 81% belonged to the genetic ancestry cluster associated with self-reported Caucasian donors. A handful of DR-DQ haplotypes were handled as single units for association and clustering because linkage in the cohort was strong. In the later analysis, no new phenotypic data were used to find candidate immune exposures; instead, reliance was placed on TCR beta sequences and their occurrence across donors. Among some 400 genotyped donors of the cohort, an average of around 250,000 unique TCR beta nucleotide sequences was sequenced per donor, of which 15% to 20% were non-productive. Using immunosequencing, the study profiled T cell repertoires from approximately 700 subjects and related those repertoires to cytomegalovirus serostatus. HLA typing covered class I and class II loci at four-digit resolution. What the study reported, not specific to this receptor: Correlated functional status among segregating V segments might be attributable to linkage disequilibrium, but an unknown experimental factor could not be ruled out. According to a later analysis, most CMV-associated TCR beta chains appeared to be HLA-restricted, and the HLA associations seemed to be driven largely by CMV exposure. Because HLA typing was unavailable for some donors at each locus, only the typed subset was used in association tests. According to the authors, the approach could potentially be generalized to other disease states and immunological phenotypes. A later analysis reported that several top co-occurrence clusters appeared linked to parvovirus B19, influenza, CMV and Epstein-Barr virus. This cohort had only TCR beta chains sequenced, and the lack of alpha or paired-chain data limited which features could be detected. A total of about 150 TCR beta chains were listed by the study as associated with cytomegalovirus. In vitro tests confirmed that a few of the cytomegalovirus-associated TCR beta chains recognize cytomegalovirus antigens. An earlier analysis of around 500 of the donors showed that most TCR beta V segments appeared in productive rearrangements either about 90% or about 30% of the time, which broadly matched IMGT annotations. In a later analysis, the rate of TCR association differed among HLA loci, with DRB1 alleles having the most associated TCRs and HLA-C alleles having the fewest. A later genetic analysis associated a missense DCLRE1C variant with V-gene and J-gene trimming of TCR beta chains, and an independent cohort replicated the association. When HLA alleles, especially DR and DQ, strongly co-occurred, TCR associations were difficult to assign to individual alleles. A further reported finding was that TCR beta sequences accurately predicted the HLA-A and HLA-B alleles for most subjects in the first cohort. Specific HLA alleles were associated with over 15,000 TCR beta sequences at a false discovery rate of 0.05 in a later analysis. Immune exposure information for the cohort was limited to CMV serostatus. The classifier was reported to diagnose cytomegalovirus status with high specificity and sensitivity in both the original and validation cohorts. A cluster of highly shared sequence variants was judged likely to be a technical artifact of the sequencing pipeline. While some public TCRs were present in many individuals, most TCR sequences turned up only very rarely across donors. A later genetic analysis reported fewer N-insertions in productive TCRs among donors in an Asian-associated ancestry cluster than the roughly 650-donor mean. In a later analysis, HLA-associated TCR beta chains were found to be more clonally expanded and to have lower generation probabilities than equally common non-associated chains. The presence/absence analyses assumed that sequencing depth was roughly uniform across donors, and that assumption may not be true. Because counts were too low, roughly 18 rarely observed V segments, including chromosome 9 orphons, were left out of the earlier analysis of a few hundred of the donors.

The cohort comprised approximately 700 healthy bone marrow donors. Cohort members were all nominally healthy when sampled, although unrecorded immune exposures were likely present. The donor was CMV seronegative and belonged to the group of under 400 seronegative cohort members. A peripheral blood sample was provided by each donor, and peripheral blood mononuclear cells were used for TCR beta sequencing. Genomic DNA was extracted from the blood cell samples with the Qiagen DNeasy Blood Extraction Kit. The library came from the immunoSEQ multiplex PCR assay. The multiplex PCR relied on a mix of 60 forward primers for TCR Vbeta segments and 13 reverse primers for TCR Jbeta segments. Amplification of the CDR3 region of rearranged TCR beta genes was performed with a multiplex PCR assay on genomic DNA. Amplified TCR beta libraries were sequenced as 87-base-pair reads on the Illumina HiSeq System. The authors' pipeline ran thus. In a later analysis, tens of millions of unique TCR beta chains were counted across the roughly 610 repertoires, and roughly 11 million of these chains were shared by at least two donors. To remove PCR and sequencing errors, raw reads were error-corrected and collapsed into unique sequences using a nearest-neighbor algorithm that merged closely related sequences. CDR3 sequences were aligned to IMGT reference sequences to assign V, D and J gene segments. For a sequence to be retained, a match of at least six nucleotides was required to both a V gene segment and a J gene segment. Rearrangements were classified as productive when the CDR3 lacked stop codons and remained in frame with V and J, and all other rearrangements were classified as non-productive. CDR3 was defined according to IMGT convention as the region running from the second conserved V-encoded cysteine to the conserved J-encoded phenylalanine. The earlier analysis of a few hundred of the donors excluded sequences that lacked an unambiguous match to a single V gene segment. An earlier analysis of several hundred of the donors classified V segments as functional when productive rearrangements were above 56.7% and as segregating when the standard deviation between donors was above 5%. A statistical classification framework was built to diagnose cytomegalovirus status from the catalog of TCR beta chain sequences. In a later analysis, V and J genes were assigned by comparing TCR nucleotide sequences against IMGT/GENE-DB human TR gene sequences. In a later analysis, CDR3 sequences and most-parsimonious VDJ recombination scenarios were assigned using the TCRdist pipeline. In a later analysis, each TCR beta chain was defined by its CDR3 amino acid sequence together with its V-gene family, and reads lacking a unique V-gene family were excluded. To address suspected cross-contamination and a sequencing artifact, a later analysis removed 592 highly shared, low-generation-probability nucleotide sequences. A later analysis calculated a clonal expansion index for each public chain from normalized within-repertoire ranks of inferred template counts. In a later analysis, generation probabilities were computed with a VDJ recombination model fitted to out-of-frame rearrangements, and the resulting probabilities were checked against IGoR. In a later analysis, TCR-TCR, TCR-HLA and TCR-CMV co-occurrence was scored with hypergeometric tests, and a repertoire-size bias correction was applied to TCR pairs. False discovery rates were estimated in a later analysis by permuting HLA or CMV assignments 20 times. A later analysis grouped co-occurring TCRs with DBSCAN, adding TCRdist sequence similarity when clustering within HLA-allele-positive subsets. For co-occurrence clustering, repertoires with fewer than 30,000 or more than 120,000 public chains were excluded, along with 4 to 6 repertoires with anomalous nucleotide sharing. The immuneACCESS repertoire file appears here via TCRdb, limited to in-frame rearrangements. These files lack a portion of the clones; in checked studies, under half of the deficit traces to unresolved V genes, and the cause of the others is not known. The DNA gave D and trimming, while V, J and clone size come from that table. In this sample the table shows about 140,000 clones, 76% of which occur a single time. The ten biggest clones cover 3.5% to 5% of the sample.

A word on this clone: The target of this receptor is not known. Per-base quality was not reported, and no clone a single base away is much larger than it.

Sequenced input: PBMCs. This TCR was sampled from a man aged 18 to 30 in good health and CMV-seronegative.

Here the CDR3 is given as CASSLGGGSTDTQYF. The sequenced DNA: TGTGCCAGCAGCTTGGGCGGTGGGAGCACAGATACGCAGTATTTT. The chain employs TRBV5-6 and TRBJ2-3; there is no confident call for the D gene. The CDR3 starts with the cysteine, ends with the phenylalanine, and has 15 residues. Only the CDR3 part of the read is kept: 45 bases, read in frame from the first base. CDR1 SGHDT and CDR2 YYEEEE are derived from the germline V gene. At the junction V is shortened by 0 bases and J by 0 bases, with 8 bases in between.